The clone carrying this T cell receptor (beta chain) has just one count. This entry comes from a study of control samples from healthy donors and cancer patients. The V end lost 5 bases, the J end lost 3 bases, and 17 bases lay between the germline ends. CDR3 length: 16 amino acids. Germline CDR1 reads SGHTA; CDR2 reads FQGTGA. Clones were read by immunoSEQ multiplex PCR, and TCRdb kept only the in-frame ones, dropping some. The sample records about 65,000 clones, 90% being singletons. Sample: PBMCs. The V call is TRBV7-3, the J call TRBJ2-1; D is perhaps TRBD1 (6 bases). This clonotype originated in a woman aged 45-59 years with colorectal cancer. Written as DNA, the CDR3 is TGTGCCAGCAGCATAGGGGGACCCCTTGGCTACAATGAGCAGTTCTTC. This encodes CASSIGGPLGYNEQFF.